A selection of T cell receptor beta chains follows, all from one sample in a study of shared clonotypes between healthy human individuals. Assay used: immunoSEQ multiplex PCR; TCRdb lists only in-frame clones, some missing. The sample records about 600,000 clones, roughly 72% being singletons. The sample comprised PBMCs. These receptors came from a woman in her thirties or forties in good health. Some clones in this sample may be carry-over from other donors' samples. Each CDR3 is given with its conserved first and last residue. D genes are given only for firm matches. Not every row has a clone size; where given, it reads once, few, many or a size class.

cdr3_length | clone_size | j_call | v_call | d_call | cdr3_aa | cdr3_nt
14 | - | TRBJ1-1 | TRBV28 | - | CASSLDSGYTEAFF | TGTGCCAGCAGTTTAGACAGCGGATACACTGAAGCTTTCTTT
16 | - | TRBJ2-1 | TRBV4-2 | - | CASRPHAGTLYNEQFF | TGTGCCAGCAGGCCTCACGCGGGGACCTTGTACAATGAGCAGTTCTTC
13 | - | TRBJ1-2 | TRBV30 | - | CAWSIPGPRGYTF | TGTGCCTGGAGTATCCCAGGACCAAGGGGCTACACCTTC
17 | - | TRBJ2-5 | TRBV7-3 | TRBD2 | CASSPQGLAGVEETQYF | TGTGCCAGCAGCCCCCAGGGACTAGCGGGAGTTGAAGAGACCCAGTACTTC
15 | - | TRBJ2-7 | TRBV5-6 | TRBD1 | CASSLGTGPSYEQYF | TGTGCCAGCAGCCTGGGGACAGGGCCTTCCTACGAGCAGTACTTC
15 | - | TRBJ2-2 | TRBV2 | TRBD1 | CASRGQGALAGELFF | TGTGCCAGCAGAGGACAGGGGGCTTTGGCCGGGGAGCTGTTTTTT
13 | - | TRBJ2-3 | TRBV28 | TRBD2 | CASGTSDTDTQYF | TGTGCCAGCGGGACTAGTGACACAGATACGCAGTATTTT
15 | - | TRBJ2-7 | TRBV27 | TRBD1 | CASSPLYRGRREQYF | TGTGCCAGCAGTCCCCTCTACAGGGGAAGGAGGGAGCAGTACTTC
15 | - | TRBJ1-5 | TRBV21-1 | - | CASSKRTGMDQPQHF | TGTGCCAGCAGTAAAAGGACAGGGATGGATCAGCCCCAGCATTTT
17 | - | TRBJ2-7 | TRBV2 | TRBD2 | CASASSSGGTSSYEQYF | TGTGCCAGCGCTTCTTCTAGCGGGGGGACTTCCTCCTACGAGCAGTACTTC
15 | many | TRBJ2-3 | TRBV28 | - | CASSSASFETDTQYF | TGTGCCAGCTCTTCGGCTAGTTTCGAGACAGATACGCAGTATTTT
13 | - | TRBJ1-1 | TRBV30 | - | CAWSNTGITEAFF | TGTGCCTGGAGTAACACAGGGATCACTGAAGCTTTCTTT
12 | - | TRBJ2-7 | TRBV6-5 | - | CASSIRGGEQYF | TGTGCCAGCAGTATTAGGGGTGGCGAGCAGTACTTC
13 | - | TRBJ2-5 | TRBV5-1 | TRBD2 | CASRAGEQETQYF | TGCGCCAGCAGAGCGGGAGAGCAGGAGACCCAGTACTTC
14 | once | TRBJ2-7 | TRBV5-6 | - | CASSFGQGLYEQYF | TGTGCCAGCAGCTTCGGTCAGGGCTTGTACGAGCAGTACTTC
14 | - | TRBJ1-1 | TRBV5-1 | - | CASSPRGSGTEAFF | TGCGCCAGCAGTCCAAGAGGTAGTGGCACTGAAGCTTTCTTT
15 | few | TRBJ2-2 | TRBV6-1 | - | CASTRRGGNTGELFF | TGTGCCAGCACCCGAAGGGGGGGGAACACCGGGGAGCTGTTTTTT
14 | - | TRBJ2-7 | TRBV4-2 | - | CASSPGGARYEQYF | TGTGCCAGCAGCCCCGGTGGGGCACGCTACGAGCAGTACTTC
16 | - | TRBJ2-7 | TRBV11-2 | TRBD2 | CASSSTSGRAFYEQYF | TGTGCCAGCAGCTCAACTAGCGGGAGGGCCTTCTACGAGCAGTACTTC
11 | - | TRBJ1-1 | TRBV28 | - | CASRDRTEAFF | TGTGCCAGCCGGGACCGCACTGAAGCTTTCTTT
11 | - | TRBJ2-1 | TRBV21-1 | - | CASSKTGGQFF | TGTGCCAGCAGCAAGACCGGGGGGCAGTTCTTC
16 | - | TRBJ2-7 | TRBV7-9 | TRBD2 | CASSLLGSGSIHEQYF | TGTGCCAGCAGCTTATTAGGTAGCGGGAGTATCCACGAGCAGTACTTC
17 | - | TRBJ2-2 | TRBV7-9 | TRBD2 | CASSLVVGLAVTGELFF | TGTGCCAGCAGCTTAGTAGTGGGACTAGCGGTCACCGGGGAGCTGTTTTTT
15 | - | TRBJ1-1 | TRBV9 | - | CASSVGQGRNTEAFF | TGTGCCAGCAGCGTAGGGCAAGGCCGGAACACTGAAGCTTTCTTT
16 | once | TRBJ1-2 | TRBV28 | TRBD1 | CASSFYPGTGNYGYTF | TGTGCCAGCAGTTTCTACCCCGGGACAGGGAACTATGGCTACACCTTC
14 | - | TRBJ2-7 | TRBV18 | TRBD1 | CASSPFSDRDEQYF | TGTGCCAGCTCACCATTTTCCGACAGGGACGAGCAGTACTTC
15 | - | TRBJ1-6 | TRBV7-9 | - | CASSLRRKENSPLHF | TGTGCCAGCAGCTTACGACGGAAGGAGAATTCACCCCTCCACTTT
16 | - | TRBJ2-1 | TRBV2 | TRBD2 | CASRPELAGVDNEQFF | TGTGCCAGCAGGCCCGAACTAGCGGGAGTTGACAATGAGCAGTTCTTC
16 | - | TRBJ2-3 | TRBV28 | TRBD1 | CASSPFGTGFSDTQYF | TGTGCCAGCAGTCCCTTCGGGACAGGATTTTCAGATACGCAGTATTTT
14 | - | TRBJ2-7 | TRBV7-9 | - | CASSLGPWPNEQYF | TGTGCCAGCAGCCTGGGCCCATGGCCCAACGAGCAGTACTTC
12 | - | TRBJ2-1 | TRBV30 | - | CAWSVGGSEQFF | TGTGCCTGGAGTGTTGGGGGGAGTGAGCAGTTCTTC
13 | - | TRBJ1-2 | TRBV7-2 | - | CASSPAGQRGYTF | TGTGCCAGCAGCCCCGCCGGACAGCGTGGCTACACCTTC
15 | - | TRBJ1-1 | TRBV5-4 | TRBD1 | CASSFEGAMNTEAFF | TGTGCCAGCAGCTTTGAGGGGGCCATGAACACTGAAGCTTTCTTT
17 | - | TRBJ2-5 | TRBV4-2 | TRBD2 | CASSQGAPSGRVETQYF | TGTGCCAGCAGCCAAGGGGCTCCTAGCGGGAGGGTGGAGACCCAGTACTTC
15 | - | TRBJ2-5 | TRBV18 | - | CASSRQDKGSETQYF | TGTGCCAGCTCACGCCAGGACAAGGGGTCGGAGACCCAGTACTTC
12 | - | TRBJ1-2 | TRBV2 | - | CASSEARGGYTF | TGTGCCAGCAGTGAAGCGCGAGGTGGCTACACCTTC
16 | - | TRBJ2-7 | TRBV18 | - | CASSPIKASLTYEQYF | TGTGCCAGCTCACCCATAAAGGCCAGTCTTACATACGAGCAGTACTTC
18 | few | TRBJ2-6 | TRBV5-4 | - | CASSSADRPAGGANVLTF | TGTGCCAGCAGCTCCGCTGATCGACCCGCCGGGGGGGCCAACGTCCTGACTTTC
16 | - | TRBJ2-1 | TRBV28 | TRBD2 | CASRTSGRASASEQFF | TGTGCCAGCAGGACTAGCGGGAGGGCCTCAGCAAGCGAGCAGTTCTTC
13 | - | TRBJ2-1 | TRBV5-1 | TRBD2 | CASSDGLEGEQFF | TGCGCCAGCAGCGATGGACTAGAGGGTGAGCAGTTCTTC
16 | - | TRBJ2-1 | TRBV11-2 | - | CASSLDGASRGREQFF | TGTGCCAGCAGCTTAGATGGGGCTAGTCGAGGGCGGGAGCAGTTCTTC
14 | - | TRBJ2-5 | TRBV7-8 | - | CASSLRQGSETQYF | TGTGCCAGCAGCTTAAGGCAGGGGAGTGAGACCCAGTACTTC
14 | few | TRBJ2-3 | TRBV5-1 | - | CASSLGARGDTQYF | TGCGCCAGCAGCTTGGGGGCCAGGGGAGATACGCAGTATTTT
11 | - | TRBJ1-2 | TRBV28 | - | CASSSVRGYTF | TGTGCCAGCAGCTCCGTGAGGGGCTACACCTTC
16 | many | TRBJ2-7 | TRBV5-1 | TRBD2 | CASSLTLAGGPNEQYF | TGCGCCAGCAGCTTGACACTAGCGGGAGGGCCAAACGAGCAGTACTTC
14 | few | TRBJ2-7 | TRBV27 | - | CASMATEHSYEQYF | TGTGCCAGCATGGCGACCGAACACTCCTACGAGCAGTACTTC
14 | once | TRBJ2-1 | TRBV5-1 | - | CASSLVTGWNEQFF | TGCGCCAGCAGCTTGGTTACGGGTTGGAATGAGCAGTTCTTC
16 | - | TRBJ2-1 | TRBV6-5 | TRBD1 | CASSYSNRGPYNEQFF | TGTGCCAGCAGTTACTCGAACAGGGGGCCCTACAATGAGCAGTTCTTC
15 | - | TRBJ1-5 | TRBV4-2 | TRBD1 | CASSQDESGGRAQHF | TGTGCCAGCAGCCAAGATGAGTCAGGGGGGAGGGCCCAGCATTTT
12 | - | TRBJ2-5 | TRBV30 | - | CALDSYQETQYF | TGTGCCCTAGACAGCTACCAAGAGACCCAGTACTTC
12 | - | TRBJ2-7 | TRBV19 | TRBD1 | CASKDRWYEQYF | TGTGCCAGTAAGGACAGGTGGTACGAGCAGTACTTC
17 | few | TRBJ2-2 | TRBV9 | - | CASSVALTGIYTGELFF | TGTGCCAGCAGCGTAGCTTTGACCGGGATCTACACCGGGGAGCTGTTTTTT
15 | - | TRBJ2-7 | TRBV4-1 | - | CASSHAAQGVYEQYF | TGCGCCAGCAGCCACGCTGCTCAGGGTGTCTACGAGCAGTACTTC
11 | - | TRBJ1-2 | TRBV6-1 | - | CASSLPPGYTF | TGTGCCAGCAGTCTACCGCCCGGCTACACCTTC